This T cell receptor (beta chain) was recovered during a study of OX40 agonist ivuxolimab in advanced cancers. The data were produced by immunoSEQ multiplex PCR, yet TCRdb's version contains in-frame clones alone and is incomplete. The sample has more than 95,000 clones, 92% seen once. This CDR3 contains 14 residues. The ends were cut back, 4 bases at V and 5 bases at J, with 16 bases in the middle. The germline gives CDR1 SGHNT, CDR2 YYREEE (reference sequence). V gene TRBV5-4 combines with J gene TRBJ2-7; no reliable D call. The sequences come from CD4+ or CD8+ T cells sorted from blood, collected in a trial of the OX40 agonist ivuxolimab. The source of this sequence is an adult with an advanced solid tumor such as melanoma, head and neck, liver or kidney cancer. The DNA for the CDR3 is TGTGCCAGCAGCCCAGCCTCCTGGCACCACGAGCAGTACTTC. Amino acids: CASSPASWHHEQYF. The full variable domain, with the rest looked up from reference TRBV5-4 and TRBJ2-7, is ETGVTQSPTHLIKTRGQQVTLRCSSQSGHNTVSWYQQALGQGPQFIFQYYREEENGRGNFPPRFSGLQFPNYSSELNVNALELDDSALYLCASSPASWHHEQYFGPGTRLTVT.